One sample yielded the 30 T cell receptor beta chains listed below, sequenced in a study of monozygotic twins with inflammatory bowel disease. TCRdb re-called the 5' RACE reads and catalogs CDR3 proteins one per entry, DNA excluded. The specimen's table records approximately 390,000 distinct CDR3 sequences. The sample comprised blood. Receptor source: a human donor with ulcerative colitis or Crohn's disease, or a healthy co-twin of an affected twin (not recorded which).

The chain combines TRBV7-2 with TRBJ1-6; TCRdb's D call, TRBD1, is unchecked because there is no DNA. The CDR3 totals 15 residues. Germline CDR1 is SGHTA and CDR2 is FQGNSA. The CDR3 is CASSPQGGLGSPLHF.

The chain recombines TRBV5-4 with TRBJ2-5; TCRdb calls TRBD1, which cannot be checked without DNA. From germline, CDR1 is SGHNT and CDR2 YYREEE (reference sequence). This CDR3 has 14 amino acids. The CDR3 loop is CASQRGQGGETQYF.

The chain recombines TRBV27 with TRBJ1-5; there is no DNA to check the TCRdb D call of TRBD1. The CDR3 is 15 amino acids. CDR1 and CDR2 from the germline V gene are MNHEY and SMNVEV (reference sequence). CDR3 sequence reads: CASRPRGPSNQPQHF.

This sequence joins TRBV28 and TRBJ2-1; the D call from TCRdb, TRBD1, cannot be confirmed without DNA. CDR3 length: 16 residues. Germline V gene lookup returns CDR1 MDHEN and CDR2 SYDVKM. CDR3 amino acids: CASSPPGTGGLNEQFF.

V and J are TRBV5-5 and TRBJ2-7; there is no DNA to check the TCRdb D call of TRBD1. The germline CDR1 and CDR2 sequences are SGHKS and YYEKEE (reference sequence). This CDR3 comprises 13 residues. CDR3 loop: CASSLDPPGRRYF. Complete variable domain (other parts from reference TRBV5-5 and TRBJ2-7): DAGVTQSPTHLIKTRGQQVTLRCSPISGHKSVSWYQQVLGQGPQFIFQYYEKEERGRGNFPDRFSARQFPNYSSELNVNALLLGDSALYLCASSLDPPGRRYFGPGTRLTVT.

The V and J genes are TRBV3-1 and TRBJ1-2; TCRdb reports TRBD1, a call that lacks DNA to check it against. CDR1 and CDR2 from the germline V gene are LGHDT and YNNKEL (reference sequence). The CDR3 is 15 residues long. CDR3 loop: CASSQENRGGGGYTF.

This sequence joins TRBV5-1 and TRBJ2-3; as DNA is missing, the TRBD2 call by TCRdb cannot be tested. The CDR3 spans 14 residues. Germline CDR1 is SGHRS and CDR2 is YFSETQ. CDR3 protein: CASKASGGTDTQYF.

The chain uses TRBV5-1 and TRBJ2-1. Germline CDR1 is SGHRS and CDR2 is YFSETQ. The CDR3 consists of 18 residues. The CDR3 is CASSLYKTEWSSYNEQFF.

The chain has TRBV7-9 and TRBJ2-3; the D call of TRBD2 rests on TCRdb alone, since no DNA is present to check it. Germline V gene lookup returns CDR1 SEHNR and CDR2 FQNEAQ (reference sequence). This CDR3 is built from 16 residues. CDR3 amino acids: CASSTPTSGRQDTQYF.

The V and J genes are TRBV20-1 and TRBJ2-1; there is no DNA to check the TCRdb D call of TRBD1. This CDR3 is built from 16 residues. Germline CDR1 reads DFQATT; CDR2 reads SNEGSKA (reference sequence). The CDR3 protein is CSAKKKGEWPYNEQFF.

This chain connects TRBV4-1 to TRBJ1-5; TCRdb reports TRBD1, a call that lacks DNA to check it against. Germline V gene lookup returns CDR1 MGHRA and CDR2 YSYEKL. The CDR3 consists of 15 residues. The chain's CDR3 is CASSHPDREGQPQHF.

The V and J genes are TRBV10-2 and TRBJ2-3; TCRdb returns TRBD1, unconfirmable since there is no DNA. From germline, CDR1 is WSHSY and CDR2 SAAADI. There are 15 residues in the CDR3. The CDR3 sequence is CASSEWGRSTDTQYF.

This sequence joins TRBV7-2 and TRBJ2-2; TCRdb reports TRBD2, a call that lacks DNA to check it against. Germline V gene data show CDR1 as SGHTA and CDR2 as FQGNSA. The CDR3 covers 16 residues. The CDR3 loop reads CASSLAPSGGTGELFF.

The chain joins TRBV15 to TRBJ1-2; with no DNA, the TCRdb D assignment of TRBD1 cannot be verified. Germline lookup yields CDR1 LNHNV and CDR2 YYDKDF (reference sequence). The CDR3 consists of 15 residues. This CDR3 is CATSTGDRGHYGYTF.

J is TRBJ1-2 and V is TRBV3-1; TCRdb's D call of TRBD1 is untestable without DNA. The CDR3 runs 16 residues. Germline V gene lookup returns CDR1 LGHDT and CDR2 YNNKEL (reference sequence). The CDR3 is CASTNSGTGGIYGYTF.

The genes are TRBV6-1 and TRBJ2-7; TCRdb lists TRBD2, though no DNA is available to test this call. The V gene's germline CDR1 is MNHNS and CDR2 SASEGT. The CDR3 extends over 15 amino acids. The CDR3 spells CASSAGTYPSYEQYF.

This chain joins TRBV3-1 and TRBJ2-5; TCRdb outputs TRBD2, but without DNA this stays unchecked. Germline V gene data show CDR1 as LGHDT and CDR2 as YNNKEL (reference sequence). The CDR3 runs 14 residues. The CDR3 region is CASEGLALQETQYF.

The V and J genes are TRBV5-1 and TRBJ2-7; TCRdb selects TRBD1, and the lack of DNA leaves this call unchecked. CDR1 and CDR2 from the germline V gene are SGHRS and YFSETQ. CDR3 length: 15 amino acids. CDR3 amino acids: CASSFDVLGPYEQYF.

V gene TRBV20-1 combines with J gene TRBJ2-3; the D call from TCRdb, TRBD2, cannot be confirmed without DNA. Germline loops: CDR1 DFQATT, CDR2 SNEGSKA (reference sequence). This CDR3 has 14 residues. CDR3 residues: CSALIAEFTDTQYF.

The chain has TRBV27 and TRBJ2-1. This CDR3 spans 15 amino acids. The germline gives CDR1 MNHEY, CDR2 SMNVEV (reference sequence). The CDR3 protein is CASSVYHPSYNEQFF.

V is TRBV19 and J is TRBJ1-6. In germline, CDR1 is LNHDA, CDR2 SQIVND (reference sequence). This CDR3 comprises 15 residues. CDR3 sequence: CASRGKEIYNSPLHF. The whole variable domain, remainder taken from reference TRBV19 and TRBJ1-6, is DGGITQSPKYLFRKEGQNVTLSCEQNLNHDAMYWYRQDPGQGLRLIYYSQIVNDFQKGDIAEGYSVSREKKESFPLTVTSAQKNPTAFYLCASRGKEIYNSPLHFGNGTRLTVT.

V is TRBV5-1 and J is TRBJ1-1. Germline V lookup: CDR1 SGHRS, CDR2 YFSETQ. CDR3 size: 14 residues. CDR3 protein: CASSWDREGTEAFF.

This chain joins TRBV6-1 and TRBJ2-5. CDR1 is MNHNS and CDR2 is SASEGT in the germline V gene. This CDR3 is built from 14 residues. CDR3 amino acids: CASSSRGTEETQYF.

The CDR3 region is CSARTSGVGEQYF. The rearrangement uses TRBV20-1 and TRBJ2-7; checking the TCRdb D call of TRBD2 is not possible without DNA. Germline V gene data show CDR1 as DFQATT and CDR2 as SNEGSKA (reference sequence). This CDR3 region has 13 residues.

This rearrangement joins TRBV3-1 to TRBJ2-7. Looked up from germline, CDR1 is LGHDT and CDR2 is YNNKEL (reference sequence). The CDR3 covers 13 residues. The chain's CDR3 is CASSHLEYSEQYF.

V is TRBV9 and J is TRBJ2-7; TCRdb's assignment of TRBD1 cannot be checked, as there is no DNA. The CDR3 length is 13 residues. Germline V CDR1 and CDR2: SGDLS, YYNGEE. CDR3: CASSANTGVRQYF.

The chain combines TRBV6-4 with TRBJ2-3; checking the TCRdb D call of TRBD1 is not possible without DNA. The CDR3 consists of 15 residues. CDR1 is MRHNA and CDR2 is SNTAGT in the germline V gene. CDR3 residues: CASRVQGTSTDTQYF.

V usage is TRBV7-2 and J usage is TRBJ2-5; the TCRdb D gene call, TRBD2, has no DNA to confirm it. The germline V gene has CDR1 SGHTA and CDR2 FQGNSA. CDR3 length equals 16 residues. The CDR3 here is CASSSGYPRTVETQYF.

V gene TRBV4-3 combines with J gene TRBJ2-7; TCRdb reports TRBD2, a call that lacks DNA to check it against. Germline V gives CDR1 LGHNA, CDR2 YSLEER. This CDR3 has 15 amino acids. CDR3 residues: CASSQGSSGSHEQYF.

This CDR3 reads CASSLAGTEAYNSPLHF. The chain joins TRBV7-2 to TRBJ1-6. Germline CDR1 reads SGHTA; CDR2 reads FQGNSA. The CDR3 spans 17 residues.